This T cell receptor beta chain appears in the sequencing data of a study of T cell changes during pregnancy in multiple sclerosis. Germline CDR1 is MNHEY and CDR2 is SMNVEV (reference sequence). Trimming stripped 1 base from V and 6 bases from J, with 7 bases between. The CDR3 has 13 amino acids. Clones were read by immunoSEQ multiplex PCR, and TCRdb kept only the in-frame ones, dropping some. The sample holds fewer than 65,000 clones; 93% are singletons and the top ten take 1.5% to 2%. The chain uses TRBV27 and TRBJ2-1; D is unresolved. This specimen was peripheral blood, taken in the second trimester of pregnancy. This receptor was identified in a female donor with multiple sclerosis, enrolled in a pregnancy study. The CDR3 region has the DNA TGTGCCAGCAGTTTATACAGCTTCAATGAGCAGTTCTTC. The encoded protein is CASSLYSFNEQFF.